The 15 T cell receptor beta chains in this list originate from one sample, sequenced in a study of vaccination effects on CD4 cells after COVID-19. The assay was immunoSEQ multiplex PCR, and TCRdb's table has in-frame clones only and misses some. The repertoire holds tens of thousands of clones, with roughly 73% as singletons. Their antigen targets remain unknown. The culture ran for around 10 days before CD4+ T cells were isolated. Two-dose BNT162b2 or mRNA-1273 vaccination was given to participants. Source: CD4+ T cells from PBMCs cultured without peptide, taken after COVID-19 vaccination. The receptors derive from a human donor who received a COVID-19 vaccine.

The chain is built from TRBV19 and TRBJ2-1; D possibly corresponds to TRBD2 (6 bases). CDR3 length equals 14 residues. The V gene's germline CDR1 is LNHDA and CDR2 SQIVND (reference sequence). Trimming cost V 3 bases and J 5 bases, with 11 bases left between them. The CDR3 region is CASSILAANNEQFF. The CDR3 DNA is TGTGCCAGTAGTATTTTAGCGGCCAACAATGAGCAGTTCTTC. Full variable domain (rest looked up from reference TRBV19 and TRBJ2-1): DGGITQSPKYLFRKEGQNVTLSCEQNLNHDAMYWYRQDPGQGLRLIYYSQIVNDFQKGDIAEGYSVSREKKESFPLTVTSAQKNPTAFYLCASSILAANNEQFFGPGTRLTVL.

The gene calls are TRBV5-8 and TRBJ2-5; D possibly corresponds to TRBD1 (7 bases). This CDR3 is built from 15 residues. Germline CDR1 SGHTS, CDR2 YDEGEE. V was clipped by 0 bases and J by 2 bases, with 11 bases between them. The CDR3 region has the DNA TGTGCCAGCAGCTTGGGCAGGGGGGTACAAGAGACCCAGTACTTC. This translates into CASSLGRGVQETQYF.

The chain combines TRBV28 with TRBJ1-6, with D maybe TRBD1 (6 bases). Germline-derived CDR1 and CDR2 are MDHEN and SYDVKM. Deletions cut 3 bases from V and 9 bases from J, with 9 bases between. This CDR3 is 13 amino acids long. Here the CDR3 DNA reads TGTGCCAGCAGTTTGCCAGGGGCTTCACCCCTCCACTTT. It specifies CASSLPGASPLHF. The full variable domain, its missing parts supplied by reference TRBV28 and TRBJ1-6, is DVKVTQSSRYLVKRTGEKVFLECVQDMDHENMFWYRQDPGLGLRLIYFSYDVKMKEKGDIPEGYSVSREKKERFSLILESASTNQTSMYLCASSLPGASPLHFGNGTRLTVT.

The CDR3 DNA sequence: TGTGCCAGCAGTTCCGGGACACGCTATGGCTACACCTTC. It translates to CASSSGTRYGYTF. V is TRBV6-5 and J is TRBJ1-2, with D tentatively TRBD1 (6 bases). Germline V gene lookup returns CDR1 MNHEY and CDR2 SVGAGI. Trimming removed 4 bases from V and 4 bases from J, with 10 bases in between. The CDR3 totals 13 residues.

This clone was observed a handful of times. The chain employs TRBV7-3 and TRBJ2-1; either TRBD1 or TRBD2 may fit D (5 bases each). The germline V and J ends were trimmed by 1 base and 3 bases, with 13 bases remaining between them. Germline V gives CDR1 SGHTA, CDR2 FQGTGA. This CDR3 is built from 16 residues. The CDR3 nucleotides are TGTGCCAGCAGCTTAAGGGGACCCTCTAGCTACAATGAGCAGTTCTTC. Its translation is CASSLRGPSSYNEQFF.

This clone appeared once. The chain carries TRBV7-3 and TRBJ2-6; unclear D gene. Germline V gene data show CDR1 as SGHTA and CDR2 as FQGTGA. V dropped 0 bases and J dropped 0 bases, with 9 bases sitting between them. This CDR3 is built from 17 residues. The CDR3 sequence: CASSLTGTLSGANVLTF. CDR3 in DNA: TGTGCCAGCAGCTTAACGGGAACCCTCTCTGGGGCCAACGTCCTGACTTTC.

This clone was counted only a few times. CDR3 in amino acids: CASNRRQGDIQYF. As DNA, the CDR3 is TGTGCCAGCAACCGACGGCAGGGTGACATTCAGTACTTC. This rearrangement joins TRBV12-3 or TRBV12-4 to TRBJ2-4; D might be TRBD1 (5 bases). V gave up 7 bases and J gave up 8 bases, with 15 bases separating them. The CDR3 contains 13 residues.

This clone was counted only a few times. The J gene is TRBJ2-5, the V gene TRBV5-1, with 7 bases matching TRBD2. The V and J ends lost 4 bases and 5 bases, in that order; junction bases with no gene match: 11. CDR1 SGHRS and CDR2 YFSETQ come from the germline V gene. The CDR3 consists of 15 residues. CDR3 sequence reads: CASSTLGGGRETQYF. The CDR3 nucleotides read TGCGCCAGCAGCACCCTCGGGGGAGGGAGGGAGACCCAGTACTTC. Complete variable domain (other parts from reference TRBV5-1 and TRBJ2-5): KAGVTQTPRYLIKTRGQQVTLSCSPISGHRSVSWYQQTPGQGLQFLFEYFSETQRNKGNFPGRFSGRQFSNSRSEMNVSTLELGDSALYLCASSTLGGGRETQYFGPGTRLLVL.

The chain uses TRBV9 and TRBJ2-1, with D perhaps being TRBD1 or TRBD2 (5 bases each). Germline values: CDR1 SGDLS, CDR2 YYNGEE. V was pared by 2 bases and J by 8 bases, with 17 bases between. There are 15 residues in the CDR3. This CDR3 reads CASSVWGSDNHEQFF. The CDR3 coding sequence is TGTGCCAGCAGCGTCTGGGGGTCGGACAACCATGAGCAGTTCTTC.

This sequence joins TRBV6-5 and TRBJ2-7, with D tentatively TRBD1 (5 bases). CDR3 length equals 12 residues. The V end was cut by 6 bases, the J end by 3 bases, with 9 bases between. In germline, CDR1 is MNHEY, CDR2 SVGAGI. CDR3 DNA sequence: TGTGCCAGCAGCCAGGGTTACTACGAGCAGTACGTC. The encoded protein is CASSQGYYEQYV.

V is TRBV28 and J is TRBJ1-2; no clear D gene. Trimming took 6 bases from V and 6 from J, leaving 8 bases between them. Looked up from germline, CDR1 is MDHEN and CDR2 is SYDVKM. The CDR3 has 11 residues. CDR3 DNA: TGTGCCAGCAGATGGGCGAATGGCTACACCTTC. It is translated as CASRWANGYTF.

Here the CDR3 reads CASSTETGGNQPQHF. The CDR3 DNA reads TGTGCCAGCAGTACCGAGACAGGGGGCAATCAGCCCCAGCATTTT. The chain recombines TRBV27 with TRBJ1-5, with 8 positions matching TRBD1. The CDR3 consists of 15 residues. CDR1 is MNHEY, CDR2 SMNVEV, per germline (reference sequence). Losses at the gene ends were 5 bases for V and 2 bases for J; bases not matched to a gene: 5.

A few counts support this clone. The V and J genes are TRBV6-6 and TRBJ1-5, with D unclear. The V end lost 5 bases, the J end lost 3 bases, and 17 bases lay between the germline ends. Germline lookup yields CDR1 MNHNY and CDR2 SVGAGI (reference sequence). This CDR3 region has 16 residues. CDR3 amino acids: CASSPPGVFDNQPQHF. DNA of the CDR3: TGTGCCAGCAGTCCCCCAGGTGTCTTCGACAATCAGCCCCAGCATTTT.

This clone was detected once. This chain connects TRBV6-1 to TRBJ2-2; no reliable D call. CDR1 is MNHNS and CDR2 is SASEGT in the germline V gene. CDR3 length: 17 residues. Trimming pared 1 base from V and 5 bases from J, leaving 17 bases between. CDR3 in DNA: TGTGCCAGCAGTGAAGGGAGAATGATAGTGGGAACCGGGGAGCTGTTTTTT. Translating it yields CASSEGRMIVGTGELFF.

Written as DNA, the CDR3 is TGTGCCAGCAGTTTCGGCCGTGGCTACACCTTC. Its translation is CASSFGRGYTF. The V gene is TRBV12-3 or TRBV12-4, the J gene TRBJ1-2; unclear D gene. V lost 3 bases, J lost 7 bases, and 6 bases lay in between. CDR3 length equals 11 residues.